This T cell receptor beta chain was found in a study of post-analysis software for immune sequencing data. As for the study in general: There were relapsing-remitting, secondary progressive and progressive-relapsing multiple sclerosis among the disease courses included.

CDR1 and CDR2 (germline): SGHRS, YFSETQ. This CDR3 is 15 amino acids long. Concerning this clonotype itself: Its antigen is not known.

Libraries were made from TCR beta cDNA, and they carried unique molecular identifiers. Via MiXCR, TCRdb re-called the PCR reads, giving one row per CDR3 protein. The sample holds 450,000 to 700,000 distinct CDR3 sequences, roughly two fifths seen once. Study results and caveats: Controls had lower frequencies than patients of four or five TRBV segments, which included TRBV5-6, TRBV5-1 and TRBV20-1. A significant reduction in normalized Chao1 diversity was observed in multiple sclerosis patients versus controls.

The chain has TRBV5-1 and TRBJ2-5; the D is unclear. The DNA end is a closer match to TRBJ2-7, so the J assignment may be wrong. What was sequenced was blood. This TCR derives from a girl between 5 and 17 years old with multiple sclerosis. The CDR3 DNA reads TGCGCCAGCAGCTTGGCCCCGATGGGCAAATACGAGCAGTACTTC. Translated: CASSLAPMGKYEQYF.